Below, 18 T cell receptor beta chains from the same sample are listed, as sequenced in a study of T cell responses to AZD1222 COVID-19 vaccine. Clones were read by immunoSEQ multiplex PCR, and TCRdb kept only the in-frame ones, dropping some. Of some 170,000 clones listed, roughly 90% were seen once; the top ten hold approximately 4.5%. The input for sequencing was peripheral blood, taken 28 days after the second AZD1222 dose. The receptors derive from an adult who received the AZD1222 COVID-19 vaccine.

Points on this clone: Because the CDR3's place on the DNA is in doubt, the DNA is left out and the CDR3 is given as listed by TCRdb. This chain joins TRBV28 and TRBJ1-5; the table's D call TRBD1 went unverified against the DNA. Germline values: CDR1 MDHEN, CDR2 SYDVKM. The CDR3 is 17 residues long, counting both termini. The CDR3 region is CASSSSGIQGVGQPQHF.

The chain has TRBV27 and TRBJ2-7; a weak D match, TRBD1 (6 bases). The length of the CDR3 is 16 residues. Germline V CDR1 and CDR2: MNHEY, SMNVEV (reference sequence). V was cut by 0 bases and J by 5 bases, with 17 bases left in between. DNA of the CDR3: TGTGCCAGCAGTTTATCCCCCACAGGGTCATGGGACGAGCAGTACTTC. It codes for CASSLSPTGSWDEQYF.

The rearrangement links TRBV20-1 to TRBJ1-2, with 7 bases fitting TRBD1. With 6 bases clipped from V and 10 bases from J, the junction kept 5 bases outside the gene matches. There are 10 residues in the CDR3. Germline loops: CDR1 DFQATT, CDR2 SNEGSKA (reference sequence). The CDR3 nucleotides are TGCAGTGCCGGGACAGTTGACTACACCTTC. Its translation is CSAGTVDYTF.

V gene TRBV7-8 combines with J gene TRBJ1-1; no reliable D call. Germline V gene sequence: CDR1 SGHVS, CDR2 FQNEAQ. CDR3 length equals 15 residues. Trimming took off 1 base at V and 1 base at J, with 10 bases between the two ends. The CDR3 DNA is TGTGCCAGCAGCTTAGGGTTGGTTCAGAACACTGAAGCTTTCTTT. It is translated as CASSLGLVQNTEAFF.

V and J are TRBV6-4 and TRBJ1-2; D might be TRBD1 (5 bases). The CDR3 totals 13 residues. The germline gives CDR1 MRHNA, CDR2 SNTAGT. The V end was cut by 4 bases, the J end by 3 bases, with 9 bases between. CDR3: CASSVGPDYGYTF. DNA of the CDR3: TGTGCCAGCAGTGTGGGGCCAGACTATGGCTACACCTTC.

This clone was observed a single time. DNA for the CDR3: TGTGCCAGCAGTTCCGGGACTAACTACAATGAGCAGTTCTTC. Amino acid sequence: CASSSGTNYNEQFF. The rearrangement links TRBV6-5 to TRBJ2-1; TRBD2 matches 7 bases. Germline-derived CDR1 and CDR2 are MNHEY and SVGAGI. V shed 4 bases and J 3 bases; nucleotides not matched to a gene: 3. The CDR3 is 14 amino acids.

The chain links TRBV3-1 (or the pseudogene TRBV3-2) to TRBJ1-6, with TRBD1 matching 7 bases. Germline trimming cut 3 bases from V and 7 bases from J; bases unmatched to any gene: 9. From germline, CDR1 is LGHDT and CDR2 YNNKEL (reference sequence). CDR3 length: 16 residues. This chain's CDR3 is CASSQGGRGPNSPLHF. The CDR3 nucleotides are TGTGCCAGCAGCCAGGGGGGTAGGGGGCCAAATTCACCCCTCCACTTT.

The rearrangement joins TRBV12-1 to TRBJ1-4. TRBV12-1 constitutes a pseudogene. The CDR3 length is 15 residues. CDR3 DNA sequence: TGTGCCAGCAGCCTCTCCATCCCAACTAATGAAAAACTGTTTTTT. Translation: CASSLSIPTNEKLFF.

The chain couples TRBV15 to TRBJ2-7; possible D gene TRBD1, 6 bases. CDR3 length: 16 residues. Deletions cut 0 bases from V and 0 bases from J, with 12 bases between. CDR1 LNHNV and CDR2 YYDKDF come from the germline V gene (reference sequence). The CDR3 region has the DNA TGTGCCACCAGCAGAGAGGGGGCCGAAAGCTCCTACGAGCAGTACTTC. This translates into CATSREGAESSYEQYF.

This CDR3 reads CASSPDGEYGYTF. The CDR3 region has the DNA TGTGCCAGCTCACCGGACGGGGAGTATGGCTACACCTTC. The genes are TRBV18 and TRBJ1-2; D ambiguous. Per germline, CDR1 KGHSH and CDR2 LQKENI. The CDR3 length is 13 residues. V was shortened by 3 bases and J by 5 bases, with 10 bases between the two germline ends.

The chain combines TRBV29-1 with TRBJ2-5; TRBD1 matches 11 bases. The trim removed 2 bases at V and 9 bases at J, leaving 8 bases unmatched. This CDR3 is 14 amino acids long. Germline V gene sequence: CDR1 SQVTM, CDR2 ANQGSEA. CDR3 region: CSVESWTGGASQYF. CDR3 coding DNA: TGCAGCGTTGAATCGTGGACAGGGGGCGCGTCCCAGTACTTC. Based on the CDR3 plus reference TRBV29-1 and TRBJ2-5, the full variable domain is SAVISQKPSRDICQRGTSLTIQCQVDSQVTMMFWYRQQPGQSLTLIATANQGSEATYESGFVIDKFPISRPNLTFSTLTVSNMSPEDSSIYLCSVESWTGGASQYFGPGTRLLVL.

The rearrangement links TRBV6-4 to TRBJ1-4, with 7 positions matching TRBD1. The germline CDR1 and CDR2 sequences are MRHNA and SNTAGT. V lost 8 bases and J lost 2; bases outside the gene matches: 8. This CDR3 spans 15 amino acids. CDR3 coding DNA: TGTGCCAGCGCGACAGGGATCGTGACTAATGAAAAACTGTTTTTT. Translation: CASATGIVTNEKLFF.

This chain connects TRBV4-2 to TRBJ1-2, with D uncertain. Trimming removed 4 bases at V and 3 bases at J, with 15 bases between. The CDR3 extends over 15 amino acids. The germline V gene has CDR1 LGHNA and CDR2 YNFKEQ. The CDR3 spells CASSPRGGEDYGYTF. The CDR3 nucleotides are TGTGCCAGCAGCCCCCGTGGCGGTGAGGACTATGGCTACACCTTC.

The chain has TRBV2 and TRBJ1-5; 9 bases align to TRBD1. From germline, CDR1 is SNHLY and CDR2 FYNNEI. Trimming at V came to 6 bases and at J to 4 bases, leaving 1 base not matched to a gene. This CDR3 has 13 residues. The chain's CDR3 is CASSGQGNQPQHF. The CDR3 bases are TGTGCCAGCAGCGGACAGGGGAATCAGCCCCAGCATTTT.

The chain recombines TRBV11-2 with TRBJ2-1; weak D call: TRBD1 (5 bases). Germline CDR1 and CDR2: SGHAT and FQNNGV. The CDR3 covers 16 residues. Trimming stripped 5 bases from V and 5 bases from J, with 19 bases between. The CDR3 loop reads CASSHNWGPSDNEQFF. The CDR3 DNA sequence: TGTGCCAGCAGCCATAACTGGGGCCCCAGCGACAATGAGCAGTTCTTC. Drawing the rest from reference TRBV11-2 and TRBJ2-1, the complete variable domain is EAGVAQSPRYKIIEKRQSVAFWCNPISGHATLYWYQQILGQGPKLLIQFQNNGVVDDSQLPKDRFSAERLKGVDSTLKIQPAKLEDSAVYLCASSHNWGPSDNEQFFGPGTRLTVL.

In nucleotides, the CDR3 is TGTGCCAGCAGCTTTGGGACAGGGGACGAAGCTTTCTTT. Protein product: CASSFGTGDEAFF. This chain uses TRBV5-6 with TRBJ1-1, with 10 bases fitting TRBD1. CDR1 and CDR2 (germline): SGHDT, YYEEEE. V gave up 2 bases and J gave up 8 bases; unmatched junction bases: 3. The CDR3 loop spans 13 amino acids.

The chain is built from TRBV7-9 and TRBJ2-3; 15 bases are a match to TRBD2. CDR1 is SEHNR and CDR2 is FQNEAQ in the germline V gene (reference sequence). CDR3 length: 16 amino acids. J lost 10 bases, V lost 2 bases, and 7 bases had no gene match. The CDR3 DNA sequence: TGTGCCAGCAGCTTATCCGGGACTAGCGGGGGGCCGCCGCAGTATTTT. As protein: CASSLSGTSGGPPQYF.

As concerns this clone: Other DNA sequences from this sample encode an identical CDR3 as well. The gene calls are TRBV2 and TRBJ1-1; D is ambiguous. The length of the CDR3 is 10 residues. V lost 5 bases, J lost 5 bases, and 3 bases lay in between. The V gene's germline CDR1 is SNHLY and CDR2 FYNNEI. CDR3 nucleotide sequence: TGTGCCAGCAGTTATACTGAAGCTTTCTTT. Encoded protein: CASSYTEAFF.